The 23 T cell receptor beta chains in this list originate from one sample, sequenced in a study of early T cells in non-severe SARS-CoV-2 infection. MiXCR, run by TCRdb on the 5' RACE reads, gives a single entry per CDR3 protein. Of roughly 50,000 distinct CDR3 sequences detected, about 8% appear once; the ten largest clones hold about 11%. This specimen consisted of whole blood, obtained at baseline. The receptors were sampled from an adult who was a healthcare worker with PCR-confirmed SARS-CoV-2 infection or an uninfected control (not recorded which).

There are many counts of this clonotype. The chain has TRBV21-1 and TRBJ2-1. TRBV21-1 is flagged as a pseudogene. CDR3 length: 11 residues. Written as DNA, the CDR3 is TGTGCCAGGAAACCAATCAATGAGCAGTTCTTC. Protein product: CARKPINEQFF.

V usage is TRBV6-5 and J usage is TRBJ2-3; possibly TRBD2 for D (6 bases). Deletions cut 3 bases from V and 8 bases from J, with 12 bases between. CDR1 MNHEY and CDR2 SVGAGI come from the germline V gene. The CDR3 has 13 residues. In DNA form, the CDR3 reads TGTGCCAGCAGTTATGGAGCGGGTGGTACGCAGTATTTT. The encoded protein is CASSYGAGGTQYF.

A few counts support this clonotype. The gene calls are TRBV4-1 and TRBJ2-7; 14 bases fit TRBD2. V was clipped by 10 bases and J by 0 bases; unmatched bases: 8. Germline values: CDR1 MGHRA, CDR2 YSYEKL. This CDR3 contains 16 residues. The CDR3 DNA sequence: TGCGCCACCTCGAAGGGGACTAGCGGGAGCTCCTACGAGCAGTACTTC. This sequence encodes CATSKGTSGSSYEQYF.

J is TRBJ2-7 and V is TRBV12-3 or TRBV12-4, with 8 bases lining up with TRBD1. Unmatched junction bases numbered 7, after V lost 5 bases and J lost 4 bases. The length of the CDR3 is 14 residues. The CDR3 bases are TGTGCCAGCAGTCCCGGGACAGGCCAGTACGAGCAGTACTTC. Translated: CASSPGTGQYEQYF.

The chain couples TRBV11-3 to TRBJ2-7, with 8 bases identical to TRBD1. Losses at the gene ends were 5 bases for V and 4 bases for J; bases not matched to a gene: 4. This CDR3 has 13 amino acids. Per germline, CDR1 SGHNT and CDR2 YENEEA. The CDR3 here is CASSRTGTYEQYF. CDR3 coding DNA: TGTGCCAGCAGCCGGACAGGGACATACGAGCAGTACTTC.

This clonotype was counted only a few times. In DNA, the CDR3 is TGTGCCAGCAGTAACCAGGGACTTAGCACAGATACGCAGTATTTT. Its translation is CASSNQGLSTDTQYF. The chain employs TRBV7-9 and TRBJ2-3; a weak D match, TRBD2 (6 bases). In germline, CDR1 is SEHNR, CDR2 FQNEAQ (reference sequence). Trimming took off 6 bases at V and 0 bases at J, with 13 bases between the two ends. The CDR3 consists of 15 residues.

The chain combines TRBV25-1 with TRBJ2-7; possible D gene TRBD2, 5 bases. The germline V and J ends were trimmed by 2 bases and 4 bases, with 12 bases remaining between them. The length of the CDR3 is 14 residues. CDR1 and CDR2 (germline): MGHDK, SYGVNS. The DNA for the CDR3 is TGTGCCAGCAGTGAACGGGATAGGCAGTACGAGCAGTACTTC. Translation gives CASSERDRQYEQYF.

There are many counts of this clonotype. The chain couples TRBV6-2 or TRBV6-3 to TRBJ1-1, with no clear D. Germline-derived CDR1 and CDR2 are MNHEY and SVGEGT. The CDR3 spans 15 residues. V was clipped by 1 base and J by 1 base, with 10 bases between them. The CDR3, as DNA: TGTGCCAGCAGTTACTTGTCCATGGGGAACACTGAAGCTTTCTTT. It is translated as CASSYLSMGNTEAFF.

Only a few counts were recorded for this clonotype. The chain combines TRBV30 with TRBJ2-5, with 9 bases that match TRBD2. The CDR3 has 15 residues. After removal of 2 bases from V and 2 bases from J, the junction contained 6 bases not matched to a gene. Germline CDR1 is GTSNPN and CDR2 is SVGIG (reference sequence). CDR3 region: CAWSRSSGGQETQYF. In DNA form, the CDR3 reads TGTGCCTGGAGTAGGTCGAGCGGGGGGCAAGAGACCCAGTACTTC.

In this sample, this clonotype turned up many times. V and J are TRBV12-3 or TRBV12-4 and TRBJ2-1, with D uncertain. Trimming took 5 bases from V and 5 from J, leaving 7 bases between them. The CDR3 sequence is 12 residues long. In nucleotides, the CDR3 is TGTGCCAGCAGTCCAGACCACAATGAGCAGTTCTTC. This gives the protein CASSPDHNEQFF.

Ten or more counts support this clonotype. The chain links TRBV19 to TRBJ2-7, with a weak D call TRBD1 (6 bases). With 8 bases removed from V and 5 bases from J, the gap between germline ends came to 16 bases. Germline lookup yields CDR1 LNHDA and CDR2 SQIVND (reference sequence). This CDR3 is built from 13 residues. The CDR3 loop is CASSSTGFHEQYF. As DNA, the CDR3 is TGTGCCAGTTCGTCAACAGGGTTCCACGAGCAGTACTTC.

This clonotype has a count of ten or more. One junction end disagrees with the germline gene, perhaps due to a read error. The chain has TRBV12-3 or TRBV12-4 and TRBJ2-1; D is tentatively TRBD1 or TRBD2 (5 bases each). The CDR3 is 12 amino acids. CDR3 coding DNA: TGTGCCAGCAGTTATTCCGGCGAGGGGACGCTATTC. Its protein product is CASSYSGEGTLF.

This clonotype has ten or more counts. V gene TRBV7-2 combines with J gene TRBJ2-1; D remains ambiguous. CDR3 size: 13 residues. CDR1 is SGHTA and CDR2 is FQGNSA in the germline V gene. The germline V and J ends were trimmed by 1 base and 6 bases, with 7 bases remaining between them. For the CDR3, the DNA is TGTGCCAGCAGCTTAGGTCTACCCAATGAGCAGTTCTTC. It encodes CASSLGLPNEQFF.

This clonotype occurred many times. The CDR3 DNA reads as TGCAGTGCGGTTTCCAGCGGGAACACCGGGGAGCTGTTTTTT. Its protein is CSAVSSGNTGELFF. This chain connects TRBV20-1 to TRBJ2-2; perhaps TRBD2 as D (5 bases). With 6 bases removed from V and 1 base from J, the gap between germline ends came to 12 bases. This CDR3 has 14 amino acids. Germline V gene sequence: CDR1 DFQATT, CDR2 SNEGSKA (reference sequence).

This sequence joins TRBV6-5 and TRBJ2-1, with 7 bases aligning to TRBD2. Germline CDR1 and CDR2: MNHEY and SVGAGI. The CDR3 consists of 14 residues. V lost 7 bases and J lost 8; bases outside the gene matches: 11. CDR3 residues: CASKASGMFDEQFF. The CDR3 coding sequence is TGTGCCAGCAAGGCAAGCGGGATGTTCGATGAGCAGTTCTTC.

This clonotype was recorded a few times. The chain uses TRBV30 and TRBJ2-1, with no clear D. Germline loops: CDR1 GTSNPN, CDR2 SVGIG (reference sequence). The CDR3 totals 13 residues. V lost 2 bases to trimming and J lost 4 bases, with 9 bases between them. The CDR3 nucleotides are TGTGCCTGGAGTAGGGCTAGTTACAATGAGCAGTTCTTC. Its protein product is CAWSRASYNEQFF.

This clonotype was detected ten times or more. V and J are TRBV12-3 or TRBV12-4 and TRBJ2-5, with D unresolved. The CDR3 runs to 13 residues. V was trimmed by 6 bases and J by 3 bases, leaving 11 bases between them. The CDR3 bases are TGTGCCAGCAGCTTCGGAGTTAAAGAGACCCAGTACTTC. Translated, it gives CASSFGVKETQYF.

This chain connects TRBV11-3 to TRBJ2-2, with D uncertain. With 5 bases removed from V and 8 bases from J, the gap between germline ends came to 6 bases. The CDR3 consists of 11 residues. Per the germline V gene, CDR1 is SGHNT and CDR2 is YENEEA. The CDR3 DNA sequence: TGTGCCAGCAGCATCCCAGGGGAGCTGTTTTTT. It encodes CASSIPGELFF.

This chain connects TRBV20-1 to TRBJ2-5; 9 nucleotides agree with TRBD2. V dropped 3 bases and J dropped 7; count of bases not matched to a gene: 9. This CDR3 is built from 14 residues. Germline-derived CDR1 and CDR2 are DFQATT and SNEGSKA (reference sequence). The chain's CDR3 is CSASLLAGSGTQYF. The CDR3 nucleotides read TGCAGTGCTAGTCTCCTAGCGGGGTCGGGGACCCAGTACTTC.

This clonotype was seen a few times. The chain carries TRBV10-3 and TRBJ2-7, with 9 bases fitting TRBD1. Germline V gene data show CDR1 as ENHRY and CDR2 as SYGVKD. The CDR3 is 15 amino acids. The J segment lost 2 bases and the V segment lost 2 bases, leaving 4 bases of the junction unmatched. CDR3 DNA sequence: TGTGCCATCAGTGAGGGGGACAGGGTACCCTACGAGCAGTACTTC. Amino acid sequence: CAISEGDRVPYEQYF.

This clonotype came up many times. The chain couples TRBV4-2 to TRBJ1-5, with a possible D match to TRBD1 (5 bases). The germline gives CDR1 LGHNA, CDR2 YNFKEQ. The CDR3 has 16 residues. V was pared by 0 bases and J by 0 bases, with 9 bases between. Here the CDR3 reads CASSQDGDYSNQPQHF. The CDR3 DNA is TGTGCCAGCAGCCAAGACGGGGACTATAGCAATCAGCCCCAGCATTTT.

The CDR3 DNA follows: TGTGCCAGCAGTTGCTTCTACACAGATACGCAGTATTTT. Encoded protein: CASSCFYTDTQYF. The chain carries TRBV6-6 and TRBJ2-3, with unresolved D. Trimming left V 4 bases short and J 2 bases short, with 7 bases between. The CDR3 runs to 13 residues. The germline V gene encodes CDR1 MNHNY and CDR2 SVGAGI (reference sequence).

This clonotype was detected many times. This rearrangement joins TRBV29-1 to TRBJ2-3, with 10 bases aligning to TRBD2. This CDR3 is built from 16 residues. The germline gives CDR1 SQVTM, CDR2 ANQGSEA. V was pared by 3 bases and J by 3 bases, with 9 bases of the junction left unmatched. CDR3 nucleotides: TGCAGCGTTGAGGCCCCTAGCGGGAGACTGACAGATACGCAGTATTTT. It translates to CSVEAPSGRLTDTQYF.